Below are 15 T cell receptor beta chains sequenced from a single sample in a study of vaccination and CD4 T cells after COVID-19. Their recognized antigens are unknown. Cultured CD4+ T cell DNA was sequenced using the Oncomine TCR Beta short-read assay. From the PCR reads, TCRdb called clonotypes with MiXCR, one entry per CDR3 protein. The sample shows 20,000 to 25,000 distinct CDR3 sequences, around 60% of them seen only once. Treatment defined: approximately 9-day PBMC culture with coronavirus spike peptide pools or control peptides (ViraFEST assay). This specimen was CD4+ T cells from blood, cultured in vitro, taken after SARS-CoV-2 vaccination. The receptors originated from a human donor who received a COVID-19 vaccine.

In its sample, this clonotype was seen a few times. The J gene is TRBJ2-1, the V gene TRBV7-8; 8 bases are shared with TRBD2. CDR1 and CDR2 (germline): SGHVS, FQNEAQ. Unmatched junction bases numbered 15, after V lost 4 bases and J lost 4 bases. The CDR3 consists of 18 residues. CDR3 nucleotide sequence: TGTGCCAGCAGCTGGCGAGCGGGGGCGATAAACCTTTACAATGAGCAGTTCTTC. Translating gives CASSWRAGAINLYNEQFF.

The table lists this clonotype with a few counts. V usage is TRBV12-3 or TRBV12-4 and J usage is TRBJ1-5, with TRBD1 as a possible D gene (6 bases). The CDR3 length is 14 residues. The ends were cut back, 8 bases at V and 7 bases at J, with 18 bases in the middle. CDR3 sequence: CASSPGGGRQPQHF. CDR3 in DNA: TGTGCCAGCTCCCCCGGCGGGGGGCGCCAGCCCCAGCATTTT.

In nucleotides, the CDR3 is TGCGCCAGCAGTGAGTCCCAGGGAAATTCACCCCTCCACTTT. It encodes CASSESQGNSPLHF. The chain combines TRBV10-1 with TRBJ1-6; tentative D call: TRBD1 (5 bases). This CDR3 comprises 14 residues. CDR1 and CDR2 from the germline V gene are WNHNN and SYGVQD (reference sequence). V was pared by 0 bases and J by 7 bases, with 7 bases between.

V usage is TRBV19 and J usage is TRBJ1-1, with D perhaps TRBD1 (5 bases). Germline CDR1 reads LNHDA; CDR2 reads SQIVND (reference sequence). The CDR3 totals 13 residues. Between the trimmed V and J ends, which lost 2 bases and 6 bases, there was a span of 10 bases. In DNA form, the CDR3 reads TGTGCCAGTAGTATACTGGGGGTCGCTGAAGCTTTCTTT. Its translation is CASSILGVAEAFF.

V usage is TRBV11-3 and J usage is TRBJ1-1, with D maybe TRBD1 (5 bases). The CDR3 is 14 amino acids. Trimming removed 5 bases at V and 10 bases at J, with 20 bases between. Looked up from germline, CDR1 is SGHNT and CDR2 is YENEEA. This CDR3 is CASSEGTGQLGAFF. The CDR3 DNA reads as TGTGCCAGCAGCGAAGGTACGGGGCAACTCGGAGCTTTCTTT.

The V and J genes are TRBV30 and TRBJ2-7; 7 positions match TRBD2. V shed 0 bases, J shed 12 bases, and the junction held 5 bases outside the gene matches. The germline V gene has CDR1 GTSNPN and CDR2 SVGIG (reference sequence). There are 11 residues in the CDR3. In DNA form, the CDR3 reads TGTGCCTGGAGTGTAGGCGGGAGAGGGTACTTC. Residues: CAWSVGGRGYF.

V is TRBV5-4 and J is TRBJ1-2; D ambiguous. CDR1 is SGHNT, CDR2 YYREEE, per germline (reference sequence). V was pared by 2 bases and J by 2 bases, with 13 bases between. The CDR3 covers 15 residues. The CDR3 region is CASSFSRLRNYGYTF. Written as DNA, the CDR3 is TGTGCCAGCAGCTTTTCCAGGTTGAGGAACTATGGCTACACCTTC.

V usage is TRBV15 and J usage is TRBJ2-5, with 7 bases aligning to TRBD1. This CDR3 spans 15 amino acids. V was pared by 4 bases and J by 5 bases, with 10 bases of the junction left unmatched. Germline assignment: CDR1 LNHNV and CDR2 YYDKDF (reference sequence). The CDR3: CATSNRRGLRETQYF. The CDR3 bases are TGTGCCACCAGCAACCGCAGGGGGTTGAGGGAGACCCAGTACTTC.

This clonotype was counted between two and nine times. The genes are TRBV6-1 and TRBJ1-2, with D maybe TRBD1 (5 bases). V was pared by 6 bases and J by 7 bases, with 21 bases between. The CDR3 extends over 15 amino acids. Germline-derived CDR1 and CDR2 are MNHNS and SASEGT. This CDR3 reads CASRLDSGRVFGYTF. CDR3 nucleotide sequence: TGTGCCAGCAGGCTTGATTCTGGCAGGGTGTTTGGCTACACCTTC.

The chain has TRBV10-3 and TRBJ1-1, with D uncertain. The germline V and J ends were trimmed by 2 bases and 0 bases, with 4 bases remaining between them. The germline V gene has CDR1 ENHRY and CDR2 SYGVKD. The CDR3 length is 13 residues. CDR3 bases: TGTGCCATCAGTGAGGTAATGAACACTGAAGCTTTCTTT. As protein: CAISEVMNTEAFF.

V gene TRBV5-1 combines with J gene TRBJ1-1, with 8 bases aligning to TRBD1. Germline CDR1 SGHRS, CDR2 YFSETQ. V gave up 2 bases and J gave up 3 bases; unmatched junction bases: 3. The CDR3 covers 14 residues. CDR3 region: CASSFGDRYTEAFF. The DNA of the CDR3 is TGCGCCAGCAGCTTTGGGGACAGGTACACTGAAGCTTTCTTT.

This clonotype was detected a few times. The rearrangement uses TRBV11-3 and TRBJ1-1, with a tentative D call TRBD1 (6 bases). The CDR3 has 17 residues. Trimming left V 1 base short and J 5 bases short, with 20 bases between. CDR1 is SGHNT, CDR2 YENEEA, per germline. The CDR3 DNA is TGTGCCAGCAGCTTAGGTTCTCGGGGGCGAGGGAGAACTGAAGCTTTCTTT. This translates into CASSLGSRGRGRTEAFF.

The rearrangement links TRBV27 to TRBJ2-2, with 13 bases identical to TRBD2. The V gene's germline CDR1 is MNHEY and CDR2 SMNVEV (reference sequence). The J segment lost 7 bases and the V segment lost 7 bases, leaving 12 bases of the junction unmatched. This CDR3 is built from 17 residues. Here the CDR3 reads CASTLLGTSGVRGELFF. CDR3 in DNA: TGTGCCAGCACCTTGCTAGGGACTAGCGGGGTCCGCGGGGAGCTGTTTTTT.

The chain uses TRBV27 and TRBJ1-5; TRBD1 matches 12 bases. Germline CDR1 is MNHEY and CDR2 is SMNVEV (reference sequence). The CDR3 is 17 amino acids. After removal of 2 bases from V and 4 bases from J, the junction contained 6 bases not matched to a gene. CDR3 residues: CASSLRRDRGRNQPQHF. The DNA of the CDR3 is TGTGCCAGCAGTTTACGCCGGGACAGGGGGCGTAATCAGCCCCAGCATTTT.

In DNA form, the CDR3 reads TGTGCCAGCTCACCGGGACAGGGGATCAACGAGCAGTACTTC. This translates into CASSPGQGINEQYF. The chain couples TRBV18 to TRBJ2-7; 10 bases are shared with TRBD1. There are 14 residues in the CDR3. Germline values: CDR1 KGHSH, CDR2 LQKENI. The V gene end was trimmed by 3 bases and the J gene end by 5 bases; junction bases not matched to a gene: 4.